This T cell receptor (beta chain) derives from a study of blood T cell repertoires in COVID-19. About the research overall: Acute and convalescent COVID-19 samples came from the United States, Italy and Spain. Sample material is recorded as cDNA or gDNA derived from T cells, B-cell-depleted T cells, or PBMCs.

The length of the CDR3 is 16 residues. Authors' analysis steps: Reference gene primer amplification gave estimated nucleated cell counts. TCRdb's copy holds only in-frame clones and misses some; the assay was immunoSEQ multiplex PCR. For V, J and clone size, that table is used; D and trimming come from the DNA. In the table there are over 200,000 clones, approximately 79% of which are singletons. This receptor was taken from a human donor in a cohort sampled during active COVID-19. The gene calls are TRBV12-1 and TRBJ2-7; the DNA was not used to check the table's D call, TRBD2. TRBV12-1 is a recognized pseudogene. The sample taken for sequencing was peripheral blood. The chain's CDR3 is CASSWLGVGGRYEQYF. Here the CDR3 DNA reads TGTGCCAGCAGCTGGCTGGGCGTGGGCGGGAGGTACGAGCAGTACTTC.